One and the same sample provided the 3 T cell receptor beta chains below, sequenced in a study of cytomegalovirus exposure and HLA in healthy donors. Amplification used 60 Vbeta primers and 13 Jbeta primers. Some clones are missing from TCRdb's copy, which holds only in-frame ones; the method was immunoSEQ multiplex PCR. The table lists 100,000 to 150,000 clones, around 80% of them singletons. Sequencing was performed on PBMCs. The receptors were sampled from a female donor in good health and CMV-seronegative.

The chain uses TRBV7-9 and TRBJ2-4, with 7 bases fitting TRBD1. CDR3 size: 13 residues. With 8 bases clipped from V and 8 bases from J, the junction kept 9 bases outside the gene matches. Germline V gives CDR1 SEHNR, CDR2 FQNEAQ (reference sequence). The CDR3 loop is CASDTGVADIQYF. The CDR3 DNA reads as TGTGCCAGCGATACAGGGGTCGCGGACATTCAGTACTTC.

Comment on this clone: A junction end diverges from the germline sequence, so it may reflect a read error. The chain recombines TRBV7-7 with TRBJ2-5; tentative D call: TRBD2 (5 bases). The length of the CDR3 is 15 residues. CDR1 is SSHAT and CDR2 is FNYEAQ in the germline V gene (reference sequence). The CDR3 region is CASSIGAGPQETQYF. The CDR3 bases are TGTGCTAGCAGCATAGGCGCGGGTCCCCAAGAGACCCAGTACTTC. Full variable domain (missing parts from reference TRBV7-7 and TRBJ2-5): GAGVSQSPRYKVTKRGQDVTLRCDPISSHATLYWYQQALGQGPEFLTYFNYEAQPDKSGLPSDRFSAERPEGSISTLTIQRTEQRDSAMYRCASSIGAGPQETQYFGPGTRLLVL.

The gene calls are TRBV10-3 and TRBJ1-2; tentative D call: TRBD1 (6 bases). The CDR3 contains 13 residues. Trimming left V 4 bases short and J 4 bases short, with 10 bases between. Germline lookup yields CDR1 ENHRY and CDR2 SYGVKD. CDR3 sequence: CAISGDRRYGYTF. In DNA form, the CDR3 reads TGTGCCATCAGTGGAGACAGGCGCTATGGCTACACCTTC.